The TCR beta chain under discussion was sequenced for a study of blood T cell repertoires in COVID-19. Study at large: Sites across the United States, Italy and Spain contributed samples from acute and convalescent COVID-19. From T cells, B-cell-depleted T cells, or PBMCs came the material, which was cDNA or gDNA.

J lost 5 bases, V lost 5 bases, and 12 bases had no gene match. The CDR3 sequence is 18 residues long. Germline values: CDR1 LNHDA, CDR2 SQIVND (reference sequence). Original processing notes: It was from reference gene primer amplification that nucleated cell counts were estimated. Clones were sequenced by immunoSEQ multiplex PCR, and TCRdb holds only the in-frame ones, with some missing. The V and J calls and clone size are taken from that table; D and trimming were inferred from the DNA. The sample yields approximately 140,000 clones, about 89% seen once. The clonotype was recovered from an elderly man with acute or convalescent COVID-19. This sequence joins TRBV19 and TRBJ2-1; 13 nucleotides agree with TRBD2. The specimen was peripheral blood. CDR3 in amino acids: CASSRRAQGLAGNNEQFF. As DNA, the CDR3 is TGTGCCAGTAGTCGACGCGCCCAGGGACTAGCGGGAAACAATGAGCAGTTCTTC.